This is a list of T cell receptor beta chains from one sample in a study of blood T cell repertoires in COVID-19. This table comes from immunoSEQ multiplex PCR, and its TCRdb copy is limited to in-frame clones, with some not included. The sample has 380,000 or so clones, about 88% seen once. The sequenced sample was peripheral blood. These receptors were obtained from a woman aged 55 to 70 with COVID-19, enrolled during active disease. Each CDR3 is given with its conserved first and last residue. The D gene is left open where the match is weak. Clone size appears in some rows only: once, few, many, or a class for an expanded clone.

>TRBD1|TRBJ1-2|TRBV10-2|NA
CATSVTWTGTRDGYTF
TGCGCCACCTCAGTAACGTGGACAGGGACAAGGGATGGCTACACCTTC
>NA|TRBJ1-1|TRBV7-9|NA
CASSLVVAGGNTEAFF
TGTGCCAGCAGCTTAGTCGTTGCAGGAGGGAACACTGAAGCTTTCTTT
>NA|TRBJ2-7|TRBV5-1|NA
CASSPGTTSYEQYF
TGCGCCAGCAGCCCTGGGACAACCTCCTACGAGCAGTACTTC
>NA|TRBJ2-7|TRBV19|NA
CASSVGTEQYF
TGTGCCAGTAGTGTCGGGACAGAGCAGTACTTC
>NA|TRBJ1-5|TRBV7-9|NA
CASSSLDRNQPQHF
TGTGCCAGCAGCTCCTTGGACAGAAATCAGCCCCAGCATTTT
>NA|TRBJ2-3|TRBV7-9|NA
CASSFSPPRDTQYF
TGTGCCAGCAGCTTTTCCCCCCCGCGAGATACGCAGTATTTT
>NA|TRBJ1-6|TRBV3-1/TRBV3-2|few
CASSQGGRGGSPLHF
TGTGCCAGCAGCCAAGGTGGCAGGGGTGGTTCACCCCTCCACTTT
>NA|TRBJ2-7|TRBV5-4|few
CASSFAGGNEQYF
TGTGCCAGCAGCTTTGCTGGCGGGAACGAGCAGTACTTC
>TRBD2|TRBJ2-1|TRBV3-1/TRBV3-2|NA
CASSRSGGSYNEQFF
TGTGCCAGCAGCCGTAGCGGGGGCTCCTACAATGAGCAGTTCTTC
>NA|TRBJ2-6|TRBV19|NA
CASSMRAGPGANVLTF
TGTGCCAGTAGTATGAGGGCGGGGCCCGGGGCCAACGTCCTGACTTTC
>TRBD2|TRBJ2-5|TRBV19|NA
CASSILGGGDETQYF
TGTGCCAGTAGTATTCTCGGCGGGGGGGATGAGACCCAGTACTTC
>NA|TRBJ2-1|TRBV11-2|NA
CASSPKAGTSYNEQFF
TGTGCCAGCAGCCCAAAGGCCGGGACATCCTACAATGAGCAGTTCTTC
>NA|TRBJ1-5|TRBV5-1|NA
CASSSDPGVNQPQHF
TGCGCCAGCAGCTCGGACCCAGGGGTTAATCAGCCCCAGCATTTT
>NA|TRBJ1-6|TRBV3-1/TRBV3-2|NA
CASSPHGGNSPLHF
TGTGCCAGCAGCCCTCATGGAGGGAATTCACCCCTCCACTTT
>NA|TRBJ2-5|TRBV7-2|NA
CASSLTTSTQETQYF
TGTGCCAGCAGCTTGACGACAAGTACCCAAGAGACCCAGTACTTC
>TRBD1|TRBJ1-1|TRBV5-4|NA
CASSFRGPLTPTEAFF
TGTGCCAGCAGCTTTAGGGGGCCCCTTACTCCCACTGAAGCTTTCTTT
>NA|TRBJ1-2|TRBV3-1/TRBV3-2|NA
CASSQDRGSLYGYTF
TGTGCCAGCAGCCAAGATAGGGGGTCGCTCTATGGCTACACCTTC
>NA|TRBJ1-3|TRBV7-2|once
CASSLVRDTGNTIYF
TGTGCCAGCAGCTTAGTCAGGGACACTGGAAACACCATATATTTT
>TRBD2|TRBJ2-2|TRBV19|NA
CASSPGLAGGRSTGELFF
TGTGCCAGTAGTCCGGGACTAGCGGGGGGCAGGAGCACCGGGGAGCTGTTTTTT
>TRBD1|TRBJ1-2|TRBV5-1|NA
CASSFGTGVPGYTF
TGCGCCAGCAGCTTTGGGACAGGGGTTCCTGGCTACACCTTC
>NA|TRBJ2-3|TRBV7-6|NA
CASSFPGLSSTDTQYF
TGTGCCAGCAGCTTCCCCGGACTGTCTAGCACAGATACGCAGTATTTT
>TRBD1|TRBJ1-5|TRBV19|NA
CASTTTGDNQPQHF
TGTGCCAGTACCACTACAGGGGACAATCAGCCCCAGCATTTT
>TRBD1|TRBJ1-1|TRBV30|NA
CAWYPGGRTEAFF
TGTGCCTGGTACCCAGGGGGAAGAACTGAAGCTTTCTTT
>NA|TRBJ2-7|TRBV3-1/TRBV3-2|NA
CASSQALGGLYEQYF
TGTGCCAGCAGCCAAGCTCTCGGGGGGCTCTACGAGCAGTACTTC
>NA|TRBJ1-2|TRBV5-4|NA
CASSLYGENYGYTF
TGTGCCAGCAGCTTGTACGGGGAGAACTATGGCTACACCTTC
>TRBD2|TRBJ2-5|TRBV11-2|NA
CASSLGSGGSETQYF
TGTGCCAGCAGCTTAGGTAGCGGGGGATCGGAGACCCAGTACTTC
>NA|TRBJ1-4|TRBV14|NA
CASSQDLRAGNEKLFF
TGTGCCAGCAGCCAAGACCTCCGGGCAGGGAATGAAAAACTGTTTTTT
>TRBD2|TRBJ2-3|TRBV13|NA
CASSGGLAGPDYYTDTQYF
TGTGCCAGCAGCGGGGGACTAGCGGGGCCCGACTACTACACAGATACGCAGTATTTT
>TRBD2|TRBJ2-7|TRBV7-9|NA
CASSFLGGVLGEQYF
TGTGCCAGCAGCTTCCTCGGGGGGGTCCTAGGCGAGCAGTACTTC
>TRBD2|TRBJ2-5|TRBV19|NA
CASSLPGGGTQETQYF
TGTGCCAGTAGTTTACCTGGGGGGGGGACCCAAGAGACCCAGTACTTC
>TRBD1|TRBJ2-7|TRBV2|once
CASIRDRGDEQYF
TGTGCCAGCATCAGGGACAGGGGGGACGAGCAGTACTTC
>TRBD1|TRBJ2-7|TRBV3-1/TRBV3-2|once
CASSQVRQGGEQYF
TGTGCCAGCAGCCAAGTAAGACAGGGGGGCGAGCAGTACTTC
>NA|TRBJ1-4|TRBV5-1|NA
CASSQNRVVDEKLFF
TGCGCCAGCAGCCAGAACAGGGTAGTGGATGAAAAACTGTTTTTT
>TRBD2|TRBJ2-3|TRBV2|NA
CATTSGGAYTQYF
TGTGCCACAACTAGCGGGGGGGCATATACGCAGTATTTT
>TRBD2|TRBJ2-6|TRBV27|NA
CASSLLAGVSSGANVLTF
TGTGCCAGCAGTTTACTAGCGGGGGTTTCCTCTGGGGCCAACGTCCTGACTTTC
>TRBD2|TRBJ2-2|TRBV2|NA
CASSGQGLAGAGELFF
TGTGCCAGCAGTGGGCAAGGACTAGCGGGGGCCGGGGAGCTGTTTTTT
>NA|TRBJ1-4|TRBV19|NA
CASSIPWGGEKLFF
TGTGCCAGTAGTATCCCTTGGGGCGGTGAAAAACTGTTTTTT
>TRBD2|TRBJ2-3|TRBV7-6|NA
CASSLVETSGETDTQYF
TGTGCCAGCAGCTTAGTTGAGACTAGCGGGGAGACAGATACGCAGTATTTT
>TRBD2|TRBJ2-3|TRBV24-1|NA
CATKPSGNTDTQYF
TGTGCCACCAAGCCCAGCGGGAACACAGATACGCAGTATTTT
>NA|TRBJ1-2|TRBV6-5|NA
CASSYDSDYGYTF
TGTGCCAGCAGTTACGACAGCGACTATGGCTACACCTTC
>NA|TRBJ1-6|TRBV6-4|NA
CASSDSGTSGNSPLHF
TGTGCCAGCAGTGACAGCGGGACCTCAGGGAATTCACCCCTCCACTTT
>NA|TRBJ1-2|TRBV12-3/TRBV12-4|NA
CASSPGRDYGYTF
TGTGCCAGCAGTCCGGGAAGAGACTATGGCTACACCTTC